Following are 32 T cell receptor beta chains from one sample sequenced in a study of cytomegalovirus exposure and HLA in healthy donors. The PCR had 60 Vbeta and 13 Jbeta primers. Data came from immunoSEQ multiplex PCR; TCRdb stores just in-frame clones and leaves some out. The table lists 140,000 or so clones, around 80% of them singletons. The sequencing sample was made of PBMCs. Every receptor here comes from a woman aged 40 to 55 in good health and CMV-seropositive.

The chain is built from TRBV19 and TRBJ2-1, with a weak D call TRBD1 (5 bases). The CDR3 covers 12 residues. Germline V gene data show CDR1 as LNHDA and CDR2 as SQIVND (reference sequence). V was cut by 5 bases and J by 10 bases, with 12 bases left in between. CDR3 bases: TGTGCCAGTAGTTGGGGCTCTGGGGAGCAGTTCTTC. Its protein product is CASSWGSGEQFF.

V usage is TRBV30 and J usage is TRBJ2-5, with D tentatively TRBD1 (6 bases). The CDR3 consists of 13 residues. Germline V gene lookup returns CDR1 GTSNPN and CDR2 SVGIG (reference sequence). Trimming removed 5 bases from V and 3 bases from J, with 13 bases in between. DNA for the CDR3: TGTGCCTGGCAAAGGGGGTTTGAAGAGACCCAGTACTTC. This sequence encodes CAWQRGFEETQYF. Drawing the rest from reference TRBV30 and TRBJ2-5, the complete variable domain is SQTIHQWPATLVQPVGSPLSLECTVEGTSNPNLYWYRQAAGRGLQLLFYSVGIGQISSEVPQNLSASRPQDRQFILSSKKLLLSDSGFYLCAWQRGFEETQYFGPGTRLLVL.

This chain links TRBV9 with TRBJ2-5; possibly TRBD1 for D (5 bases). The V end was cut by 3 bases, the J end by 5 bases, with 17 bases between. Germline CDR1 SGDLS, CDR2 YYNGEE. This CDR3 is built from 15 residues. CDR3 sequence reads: CASSEGSMGRETQYF. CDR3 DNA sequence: TGTGCCAGCAGCGAAGGGTCCATGGGGCGTGAGACCCAGTACTTC.

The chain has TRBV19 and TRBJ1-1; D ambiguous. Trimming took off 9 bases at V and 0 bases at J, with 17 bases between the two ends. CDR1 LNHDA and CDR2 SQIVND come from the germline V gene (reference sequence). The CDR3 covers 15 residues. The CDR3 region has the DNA TGTGCCAGCCTTAGTAGCCCGGCAATGAACACTGAAGCTTTCTTT. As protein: CASLSSPAMNTEAFF.

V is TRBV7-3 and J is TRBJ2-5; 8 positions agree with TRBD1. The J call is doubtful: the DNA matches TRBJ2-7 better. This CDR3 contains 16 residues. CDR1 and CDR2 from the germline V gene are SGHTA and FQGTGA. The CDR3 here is CASSPEGQGLSYEQYF. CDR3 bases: TGTGCCAGCAGCCCCGAAGGACAGGGCCTCTCCTACGAGCAGTACTTC.

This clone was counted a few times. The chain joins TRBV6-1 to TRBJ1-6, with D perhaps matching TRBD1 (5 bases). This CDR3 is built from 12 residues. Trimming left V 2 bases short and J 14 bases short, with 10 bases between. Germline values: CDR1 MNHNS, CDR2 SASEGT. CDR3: CASSERGVTLHF. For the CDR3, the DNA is TGTGCCAGCAGTGAACGGGGGGTAACCCTCCACTTT.

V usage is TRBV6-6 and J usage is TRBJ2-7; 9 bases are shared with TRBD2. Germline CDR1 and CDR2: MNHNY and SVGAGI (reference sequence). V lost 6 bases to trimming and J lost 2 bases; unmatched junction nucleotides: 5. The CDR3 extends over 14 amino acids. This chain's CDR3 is CASRGLAWAYEQYF. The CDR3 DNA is TGTGCCAGCAGGGGACTAGCTTGGGCCTACGAGCAGTACTTC.

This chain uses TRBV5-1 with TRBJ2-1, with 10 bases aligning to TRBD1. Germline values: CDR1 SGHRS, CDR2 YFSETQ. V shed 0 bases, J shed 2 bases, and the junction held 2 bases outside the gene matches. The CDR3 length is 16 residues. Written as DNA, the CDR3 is TGCGCCAGCAGCTTGGAAGGACAGGGGGCCTACAATGAGCAGTTCTTC. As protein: CASSLEGQGAYNEQFF.

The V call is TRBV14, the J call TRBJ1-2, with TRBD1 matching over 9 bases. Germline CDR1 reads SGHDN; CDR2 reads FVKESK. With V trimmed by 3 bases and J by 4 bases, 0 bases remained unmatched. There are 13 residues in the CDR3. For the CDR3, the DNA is TGTGCCAGCAGCCAGGGACAGGGCTATGGCTACACCTTC. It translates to CASSQGQGYGYTF.

In DNA form, the CDR3 reads TGTGCCAGCAGCACCCTCTCCGGGGGGGCGGGTGAGCAGTTCTTC. Protein: CASSTLSGGAGEQFF. J is TRBJ2-1 and V is TRBV9; 8 bases fit TRBD2. J lost 9 bases, V lost 4 bases, and 12 bases had no gene match. Germline CDR1 and CDR2: SGDLS and YYNGEE. The CDR3 spans 15 residues.

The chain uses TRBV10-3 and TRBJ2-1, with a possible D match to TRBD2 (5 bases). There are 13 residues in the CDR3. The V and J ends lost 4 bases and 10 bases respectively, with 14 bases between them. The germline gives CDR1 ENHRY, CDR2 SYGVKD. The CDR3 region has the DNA TGTGCCATCAGTGGGACTTCCCTCGGGGAGCAGTTCTTC. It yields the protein CAISGTSLGEQFF.

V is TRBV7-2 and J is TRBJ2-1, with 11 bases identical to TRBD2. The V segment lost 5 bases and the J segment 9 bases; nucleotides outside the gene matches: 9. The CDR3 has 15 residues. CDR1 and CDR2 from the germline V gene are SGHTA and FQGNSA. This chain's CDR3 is CASSTVSGGAGEQFF. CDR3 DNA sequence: TGTGCCAGCAGCACCGTTAGCGGGGGGGCCGGTGAGCAGTTCTTC.

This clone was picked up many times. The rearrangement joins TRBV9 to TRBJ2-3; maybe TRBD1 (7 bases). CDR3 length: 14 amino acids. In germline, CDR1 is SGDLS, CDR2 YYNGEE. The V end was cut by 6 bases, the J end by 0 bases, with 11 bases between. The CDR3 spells CASTGGFSTDTQYF. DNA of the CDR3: TGTGCCAGCACAGGGGGGTTCAGCACAGATACGCAGTATTTT.

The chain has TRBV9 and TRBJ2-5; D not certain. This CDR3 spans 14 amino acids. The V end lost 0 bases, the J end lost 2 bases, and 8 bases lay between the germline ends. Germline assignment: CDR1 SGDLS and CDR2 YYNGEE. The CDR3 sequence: CASSVDPVQETQYF. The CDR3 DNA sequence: TGTGCCAGCAGCGTAGACCCGGTACAAGAGACCCAGTACTTC.

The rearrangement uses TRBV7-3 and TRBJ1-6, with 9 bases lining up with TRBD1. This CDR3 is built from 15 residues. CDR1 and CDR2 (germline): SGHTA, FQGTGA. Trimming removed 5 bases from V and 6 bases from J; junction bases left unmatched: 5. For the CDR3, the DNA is TGTGCCAGCAGCCTACGGGACAGGGCTAATTCACCCCTCCACTTT. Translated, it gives CASSLRDRANSPLHF.

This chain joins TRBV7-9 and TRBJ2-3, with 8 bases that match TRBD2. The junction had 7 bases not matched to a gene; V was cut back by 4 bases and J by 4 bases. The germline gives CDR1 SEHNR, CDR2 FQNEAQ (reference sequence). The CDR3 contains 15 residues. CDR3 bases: TGTGCCAGCAGCTCCGGGGGGGGATTCGCAGATACGCAGTATTTT. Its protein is CASSSGGGFADTQYF.

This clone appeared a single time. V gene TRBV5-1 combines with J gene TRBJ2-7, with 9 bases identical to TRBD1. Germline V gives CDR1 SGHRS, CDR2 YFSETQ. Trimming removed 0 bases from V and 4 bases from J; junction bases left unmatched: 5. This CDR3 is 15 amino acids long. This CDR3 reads CASSLGGTGTYEQYF. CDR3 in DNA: TGCGCCAGCAGCTTGGGAGGGACAGGGACGTACGAGCAGTACTTC.

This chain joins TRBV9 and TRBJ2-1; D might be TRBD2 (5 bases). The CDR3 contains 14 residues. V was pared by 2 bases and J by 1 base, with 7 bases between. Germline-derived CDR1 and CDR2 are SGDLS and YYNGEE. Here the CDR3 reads CASSVRGSYNEQFF. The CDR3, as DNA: TGTGCCAGCAGCGTTCGGGGATCCTACAATGAGCAGTTCTTC.

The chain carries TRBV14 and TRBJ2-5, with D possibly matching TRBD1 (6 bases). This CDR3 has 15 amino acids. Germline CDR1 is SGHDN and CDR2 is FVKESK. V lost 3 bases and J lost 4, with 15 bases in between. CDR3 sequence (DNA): TGTGCCAGCAGCCATCTAATGGGGGCGCGAGAGACCCAGTACTTC. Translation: CASSHLMGARETQYF.

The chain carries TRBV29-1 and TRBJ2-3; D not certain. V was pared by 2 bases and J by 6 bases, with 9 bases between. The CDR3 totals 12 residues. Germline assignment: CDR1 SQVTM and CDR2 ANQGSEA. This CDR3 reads CSVEPYLDTQYF. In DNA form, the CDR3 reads TGCAGCGTTGAACCTTATCTGGATACGCAGTATTTT.

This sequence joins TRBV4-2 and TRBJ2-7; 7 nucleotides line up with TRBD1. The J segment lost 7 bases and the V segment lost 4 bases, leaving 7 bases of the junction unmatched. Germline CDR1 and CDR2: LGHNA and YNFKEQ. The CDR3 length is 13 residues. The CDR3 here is CASSRQGRGEQYF. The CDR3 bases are TGTGCCAGCAGCCGACAGGGAAGAGGGGAGCAGTACTTC.

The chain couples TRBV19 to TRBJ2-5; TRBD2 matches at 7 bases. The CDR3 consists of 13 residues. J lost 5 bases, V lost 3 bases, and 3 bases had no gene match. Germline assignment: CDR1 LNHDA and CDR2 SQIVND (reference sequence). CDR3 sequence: CASSIMGGETQYF. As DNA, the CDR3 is TGTGCCAGTAGTATTATGGGAGGGGAGACCCAGTACTTC.

This CDR3 is CASSVEYAGYGYTF. CDR3 coding DNA: TGTGCCAGCAGCGTAGAGTACGCGGGGTATGGCTACACCTTC. J is TRBJ1-2 and V is TRBV9; D ambiguous. This CDR3 has 14 residues. V lost 0 bases to trimming and J lost 5 bases, with 11 bases between them. Germline-derived CDR1 and CDR2 are SGDLS and YYNGEE.

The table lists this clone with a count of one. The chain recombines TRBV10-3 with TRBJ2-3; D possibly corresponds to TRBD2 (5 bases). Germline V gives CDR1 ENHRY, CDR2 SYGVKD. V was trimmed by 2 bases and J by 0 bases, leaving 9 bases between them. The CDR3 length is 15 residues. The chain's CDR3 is CAISEPGLSTDTQYF. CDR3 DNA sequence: TGTGCCATCAGTGAGCCTGGACTCAGCACAGATACGCAGTATTTT.

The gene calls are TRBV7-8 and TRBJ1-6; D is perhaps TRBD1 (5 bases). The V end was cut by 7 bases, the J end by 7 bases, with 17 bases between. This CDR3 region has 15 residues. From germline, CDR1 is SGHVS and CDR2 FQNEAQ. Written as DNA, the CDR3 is TGTGCCAGCACCCCACTGAGGGGAGGAAATTCACCCCTCCACTTT. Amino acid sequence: CASTPLRGGNSPLHF.

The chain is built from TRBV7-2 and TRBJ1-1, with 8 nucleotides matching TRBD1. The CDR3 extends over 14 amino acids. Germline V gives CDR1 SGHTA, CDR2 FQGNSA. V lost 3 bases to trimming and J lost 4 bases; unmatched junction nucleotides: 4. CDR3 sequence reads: CASSFRTGPTEAFF. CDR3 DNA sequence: TGTGCCAGCAGCTTTAGGACAGGGCCCACTGAAGCTTTCTTT.

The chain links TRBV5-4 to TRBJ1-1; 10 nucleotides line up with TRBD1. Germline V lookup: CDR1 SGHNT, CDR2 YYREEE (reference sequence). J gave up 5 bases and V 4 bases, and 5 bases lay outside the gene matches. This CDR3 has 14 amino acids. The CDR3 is CASSLDRGGTEAFF. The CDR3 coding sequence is TGTGCCAGCAGCCTGGACAGGGGGGGGACTGAAGCTTTCTTT.

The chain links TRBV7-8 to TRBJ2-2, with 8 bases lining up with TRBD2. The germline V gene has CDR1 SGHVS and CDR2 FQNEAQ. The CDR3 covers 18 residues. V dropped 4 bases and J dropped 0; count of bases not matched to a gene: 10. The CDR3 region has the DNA TGTGCCAGCAGCTATCCTAAAGGCGGGAGGTCGAACACCGGGGAGCTGTTTTTT. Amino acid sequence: CASSYPKGGRSNTGELFF. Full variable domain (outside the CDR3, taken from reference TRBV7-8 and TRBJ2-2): GAGVSQSPRYKVAKRGQDVALRCDPISGHVSLFWYQQALGQGPEFLTYFQNEAQLDKSGLPSDRFFAERPEGSVSTLKIQRTQQEDSAVYLCASSYPKGGRSNTGELFFGEGSRLTVL.

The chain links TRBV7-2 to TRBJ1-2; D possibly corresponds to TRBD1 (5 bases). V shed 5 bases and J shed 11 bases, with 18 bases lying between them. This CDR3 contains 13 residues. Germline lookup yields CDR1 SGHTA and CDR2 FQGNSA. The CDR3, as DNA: TGTGCCAGCAGCCCCTATCTCAGGGCGCCTTACACCTTC. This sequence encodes CASSPYLRAPYTF.

CDR3 sequence reads: CSVALGTSGYEQYF. In DNA, the CDR3 is TGCAGCGTTGCCCTCGGGACTAGCGGCTACGAGCAGTACTTC. The gene calls are TRBV29-1 and TRBJ2-7; 11 nucleotides match TRBD2. Germline loops: CDR1 SQVTM, CDR2 ANQGSEA. V lost 4 bases to trimming and J lost 3 bases; unmatched junction nucleotides: 5. The CDR3 sequence is 14 residues long.

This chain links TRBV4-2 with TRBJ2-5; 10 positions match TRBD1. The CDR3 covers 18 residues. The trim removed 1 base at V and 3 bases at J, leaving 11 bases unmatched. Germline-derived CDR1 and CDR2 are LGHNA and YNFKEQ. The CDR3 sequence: CASSQGGDRGHEEETQYF. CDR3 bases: TGTGCCAGCAGCCAAGGAGGAGACAGGGGGCACGAGGAAGAGACCCAGTACTTC.

CDR3 sequence reads: CASKNQGAGNEQFF. The CDR3 nucleotides are TGTGCCAGCAAGAACCAGGGGGCAGGCAATGAGCAGTTCTTC. The gene calls are TRBV28 and TRBJ2-1; TRBD1 agrees at 8 bases. Germline V lookup: CDR1 MDHEN, CDR2 SYDVKM. The CDR3 loop spans 14 amino acids. Trimming took 7 bases from V and 6 from J; bases not matched to a gene: 8.